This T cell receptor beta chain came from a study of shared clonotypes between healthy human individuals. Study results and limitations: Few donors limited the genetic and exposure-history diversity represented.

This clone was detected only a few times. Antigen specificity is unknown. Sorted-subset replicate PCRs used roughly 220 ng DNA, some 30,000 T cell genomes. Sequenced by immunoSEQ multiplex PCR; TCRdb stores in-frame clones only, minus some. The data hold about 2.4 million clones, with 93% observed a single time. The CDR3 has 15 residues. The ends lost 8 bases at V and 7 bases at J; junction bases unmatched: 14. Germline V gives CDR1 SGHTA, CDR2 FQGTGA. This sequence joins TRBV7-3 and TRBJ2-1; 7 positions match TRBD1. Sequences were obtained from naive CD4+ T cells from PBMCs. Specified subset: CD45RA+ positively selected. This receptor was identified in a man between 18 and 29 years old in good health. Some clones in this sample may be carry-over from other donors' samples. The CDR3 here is CASGSTGRLLNEQFF. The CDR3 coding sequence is TGTGCCAGCGGATCGACAGGGCGACTACTTAATGAGCAGTTCTTC.